This passage covers 14 T cell receptor beta chains from one sample sequenced in a study of T cells in Graves' hyperthyroidism and ophthalmopathy. The TCR beta CDR3 regions underwent amplification using RNA transcripts as the source. First-round RT-PCR with HTBI primers amplified the TCR CDR3 region. Each CDR3 protein gets one entry after TCRdb re-called the multiplex PCR reads with MiXCR. The sample has 750,000 to 950,000 distinct CDR3 sequences, over 35% seen once. Sequences were obtained from blood. These TCRs come from a man aged 18 to 30 with Graves' hyperthyroidism.

The chain uses TRBV12-3 or TRBV12-4 and TRBJ2-5, with 10 bases aligning to TRBD1. The CDR3 covers 15 residues. Trimming took 5 bases from V and 3 from J; bases not matched to a gene: 6. The chain's CDR3 is CASSQGQGSKETQYF. DNA of the CDR3: TGTGCCAGCAGTCAGGGACAGGGGTCGAAAGAGACCCAGTACTTC.

This clonotype appeared many times. V is TRBV10-3 and J is TRBJ2-2; maybe TRBD1 (5 bases). The CDR3 loop spans 19 amino acids. Trimming stripped 0 bases from V and 0 bases from J, with 17 bases between. Germline loops: CDR1 ENHRY, CDR2 SYGVKD. The CDR3 sequence is CAISESNDSQIANTGELFF. As DNA, the CDR3 is TGTGCCATCAGTGAGTCGAACGACAGCCAGATCGCGAACACCGGGGAGCTGTTTTTT.

This chain connects TRBV25-1 to TRBJ1-2; D might be TRBD1 (5 bases). This CDR3 is built from 13 residues. V gave up 6 bases and J gave up 7 bases, with 15 bases separating them. Germline values: CDR1 MGHDK, CDR2 SYGVNS. In nucleotides, the CDR3 is TGTGCCAGCAGCCGGGGACCGGTCCGTGGCTACACCTTC. Residues: CASSRGPVRGYTF.

This clonotype has at least ten counts. This chain joins TRBV20-1 and TRBJ2-7, with 8 positions matching TRBD1. This CDR3 comprises 12 residues. V lost 3 bases to trimming and J lost 5 bases; unmatched junction nucleotides: 3. The germline V gene has CDR1 DFQATT and CDR2 SNEGSKA (reference sequence). The CDR3 coding sequence is TGCAGTGCTAGGGACAGGGAACACGAGCAGTACTTC. This sequence encodes CSARDREHEQYF.

This clonotype has a single count. The junction shows a germline mismatch at one end, possibly a read error. The V and J genes are TRBV7-9 and TRBJ2-5; 10 bases line up with TRBD2. Germline CDR1 reads SEHNR; CDR2 reads FQNEAQ (reference sequence). The CDR3 has 18 amino acids. DNA for the CDR3: TGCGCCAGCAGCCAAGAAGAGGGCGGACTAGCGGCACAAGAGACCCAGTACTTC. This encodes CASSQEEGGLAAQETQYF.

This clonotype has just a few counts. The gene calls are TRBV20-1 and TRBJ1-5, with D possibly being TRBD1 (6 bases). Trimming took off 1 base at V and 0 bases at J, with 25 bases between the two ends. CDR3 size: 20 residues. The germline V gene encodes CDR1 DFQATT and CDR2 SNEGSKA (reference sequence). This chain's CDR3 is CSARGGRRGAPEGSNQPQHF. The CDR3 nucleotides read TGCAGTGCTAGAGGCGGAAGGAGGGGGGCCCCTGAAGGTAGCAATCAGCCCCAGCATTTT.

The gene calls are TRBV15 and TRBJ2-2, with D uncertain. The CDR3 is 14 amino acids. V lost 8 bases to trimming and J lost 0 bases, with 10 bases between them. Germline CDR1 and CDR2: LNHNV and YYDKDF (reference sequence). The CDR3 reads CATEKEANTGELFF. The DNA of the CDR3 is TGTGCCACCGAGAAAGAAGCGAACACCGGGGAGCTGTTTTTT.

This clonotype has just a few counts. The chain links TRBV12-3 or TRBV12-4 to TRBJ2-5; D could derive from TRBD1 or TRBD2 (5 bases each). CDR3 size: 15 residues. V gave up 3 bases and J gave up 9 bases, with 20 bases separating them. The CDR3 DNA is TGTGCCAGCAGTTTCCCCTATGGGGACCTGGGGGCCCAGTACTTC. This sequence encodes CASSFPYGDLGAQYF.

This rearrangement joins TRBV7-6 to TRBJ2-7; 7 nucleotides match TRBD2. CDR1 SGHVS and CDR2 FNYEAQ come from the germline V gene. The CDR3 contains 16 residues. V shed 6 bases and J 3 bases; nucleotides not matched to a gene: 14. The CDR3 DNA reads TGTGCCAGCAGAACCCCTAGCGGCGCCGACCTCTACGAGCAGTACTTC. This codes for CASRTPSGADLYEQYF.

The chain joins TRBV20-1 to TRBJ1-1; 10 nucleotides match TRBD1. Trimming at V came to 5 bases and at J to 12 bases, leaving 9 bases not matched to a gene. Looked up from germline, CDR1 is DFQATT and CDR2 is SNEGSKA (reference sequence). The length of the CDR3 is 12 residues. CDR3 DNA sequence: TGCAGTGCTTCCCGGGACAGGGGACCAACTTTCTTT. It yields the protein CSASRDRGPTFF.

This clonotype was observed a few times. The chain joins TRBV7-8 to TRBJ2-5; D uncertain. This CDR3 is built from 13 residues. Trimming cost V 5 bases and J 5 bases, with 12 bases left between them. Germline CDR1 and CDR2: SGHVS and FQNEAQ. CDR3 coding DNA: TGTGCCAGCAGCCCCGAACTTTCGGAGACCCAGTACTTC. Translating gives CASSPELSETQYF.

The chain couples TRBV4-3 to TRBJ2-7; D is unresolved. This CDR3 has 15 residues. The germline V gene has CDR1 LGHNA and CDR2 YSLEER. Trimming took 4 bases from V and 4 from J, leaving 17 bases between them. Written as DNA, the CDR3 is TGCGCCAGCAGCCCTGCTTATGTTGGGAAGTACGAGCAGTACTTC. Translation gives CASSPAYVGKYEQYF.

This clonotype was picked up a small number of times. The chain has TRBV7-2 and TRBJ2-7; no firm D call. Deletions cut 3 bases from V and 6 bases from J, with 15 bases between. From germline, CDR1 is SGHTA and CDR2 FQGNSA. The CDR3 covers 14 residues. CDR3 nucleotides: TGTGCCAGCAGCTTTTTAGGCCAGGCGAGCGAGCAGTACTTC. Amino acid sequence: CASSFLGQASEQYF.

The CDR3 sequence: CASRGGQDTGELFF. The CDR3 DNA sequence: TGTGCCAGCAGGGGGGGGCAGGATACCGGGGAGCTGTTTTTT. The rearrangement joins TRBV2 to TRBJ2-2; D might be TRBD2 (7 bases). V was pared by 6 bases and J by 5 bases, with 13 bases between. The CDR3 loop spans 14 amino acids. CDR1 and CDR2 from the germline V gene are SNHLY and FYNNEI.